This TCR beta chain was sequenced for a study of T cells in localized non-small cell lung cancer. Study-level results: Turning up in adjacent lung were a median roughly 59 of the top 100 tumor clones. Exceeding tumor, uninvolved adjacent lung had the highest T cell clonality.

Libraries were prepared by immunoSEQ multiplex PCR; TCRdb keeps only in-frame clonotypes and omits some of them. This table holds about 31,000 clones, 88% found once. CDR1 WSHSY and CDR2 SAAADI come from the germline V gene. This CDR3 is built from 17 residues. Trimming pared 1 base from V and 4 bases from J, leaving 16 bases between. This clone has just one count. Antigen specificity is unknown. This receptor was identified in a woman aged 35 to 75 with stage III lung adenocarcinoma. The chain uses TRBV10-2 and TRBJ2-2, with D possibly TRBD1 on 6 matching bases. Source: peripheral blood mononuclear cells, taken before any cancer treatment. The CDR3 nucleotides read TGCGCCAGCAGTGAGTTGGGGGCGCGGTCAGGCACCGGGGAGCTGTTTTTT. Residues: CASSELGARSGTGELFF.